The rows below give T cell receptor beta chains drawn from one sample of a study of CD8+CD57+ T cells in acquired aplastic anemia. TCRdb reprocessed the reads via MiXCR and lists one record per CDR3 protein. Of 400,000 to 600,000 distinct CDR3 sequences listed, around a third are singletons. The sample was sorted CD4+, CD8+, or CD8+CD57+ T cells (not recorded which) from PBMCs. These receptors were obtained from a human donor with aplastic anemia. Both conserved end residues are part of each CDR3. Each record gives: J gene, V gene, D gene, clone size, CDR3 DNA, CDR3 protein. A D gene is named only where the DNA matches it firmly. Size tells how often a clone was seen (once, few, many) or the class of an expanded clone, and some rows leave it out.

TRBJ2-5 TRBV25-1 NA NA TGTGCCAGCAGTGCAGCCGGGGGCCGTGACCAAGAGACCCAGTACTTC CASSAAGGRDQETQYF
TRBJ2-6 TRBV7-3 NA many TGTGCCAGCAGCCTGGGACCCCGGCCCACTGGGGCCAACGTCCTGACTTTC CASSLGPRPTGANVLTF
TRBJ2-2 TRBV11-1 TRBD2 few TGTGCCAGCAGCTTAGCGCAGGTGACTAGCGGGACCCCGAACACCGGGGAGCTGTTTTTT CASSLAQVTSGTPNTGELFF
TRBJ2-7 TRBV28 NA NA TGTGCCAGCAGCTCTCAAGTCGAGCAGTACTTC CASSSQVEQYF
TRBJ2-7 TRBV6-1 NA few TGTGCCAGCAGTACTAGGGGGGACCCCACGTACGAGCAGTACTTC CASSTRGDPTYEQYF
TRBJ1-1 TRBV19 NA many TGTGCCAGTAGTATCGACGGGGTCCCCACTGAAGCTTTCTTT CASSIDGVPTEAFF
TRBJ1-6 TRBV18 NA NA TGTGCCAGCTCACCCGGACCGCATAATTCACCCCTCCACTTT CASSPGPHNSPLHF
TRBJ2-2 TRBV2 NA many TGTGCCAGCAGTGTCGTGGACGGGGAGCTGTTTTTT CASSVVDGELFF
TRBJ1-2 TRBV25-1 NA many TGTGCCAGCAGTTCATACCAGGAGAAATACTATGGCTACACCTTC CASSSYQEKYYGYTF
TRBJ2-7 TRBV6-5 NA NA TGTGCCAGCAGTTTAGTTCCCGGAGGGCCGGGGGAGCAGTACTTC CASSLVPGGPGEQYF
TRBJ1-5 TRBV11-2 NA NA TGTGCCAGCAGCATGGACAGCTATTCCATCGGCAATCAGCCCCAGCATTTT CASSMDSYSIGNQPQHF
TRBJ1-5 TRBV19 TRBD1 many TGTGCCAGTAGTACCTTAGACAGGGGGTGGAATCAGCCCCAGCATTTT CASSTLDRGWNQPQHF
TRBJ2-5 TRBV20-1 TRBD1 many TGCAGTGCTAGATCCGGGACAGGGGGCCGAGAGACCCAGTACTTC CSARSGTGGRETQYF
TRBJ1-4 TRBV5-1 NA few TGCGCCAGCAGCTTGTCGCCGAGTGAAAAACTGTTTTTT CASSLSPSEKLFF
TRBJ1-1 TRBV15 NA many TGTGCCACCAGCAGAGATCGGGGGAACACTGAAGCTTTCTTT CATSRDRGNTEAFF
TRBJ1-2 TRBV20-1 NA many TGCAGTGCTAGTTACAGGGTCGGCTACACCTTC CSASYRVGYTF
TRBJ2-5 TRBV10-3 TRBD2 NA TGTGCCATCAAAGAGACTAGCGGAAAAGAGACCCAGTACTTC CAIKETSGKETQYF
TRBJ2-3 TRBV19 NA many TGTGCCAGTAGCATCCAGGGGAGCACAGATACGCAGTATTTT CASSIQGSTDTQYF
TRBJ1-5 TRBV19 NA many TGTGCCAGTACCACAAGACCGGCCAATCAGCCCCAGCATTTT CASTTRPANQPQHF
TRBJ2-2 TRBV29-1 NA many TGCAGCGTTAGCCGGGGGCTAGTGACCGGGGAGCTGTTTTTT CSVSRGLVTGELFF
TRBJ1-1 TRBV19 NA many TGTGCCAGTAAGTTTCAGGGGTACACTGAAGCTTTCTTT CASKFQGYTEAFF
TRBJ2-3 TRBV19 NA once TGTGCCAGTAGGAGACAGGCCTTAAGCACAGATACGCAGTATTTT CASRRQALSTDTQYF
TRBJ2-7 TRBV29-1 NA many TGCAGCGTTAAACAAAACAGTCCGATAGAGGAGCAGTACTTC CSVKQNSPIEEQYF
TRBJ1-2 TRBV9 TRBD1 many TGTGCCAGCAGCGCGACAGGGGGCGACTATGGCTACACCTTC CASSATGGDYGYTF
TRBJ2-5 TRBV15 NA few TGTGCCACCAGCAGTGAGGGGGGGGGTACGGAGACCCAGTACTTC CATSSEGGGTETQYF
TRBJ2-7 TRBV15 TRBD1 once TGTGCCCTCCGGGACAGTTCCTACGAGCAGTACTTC CALRDSSYEQYF
TRBJ2-7 TRBV6-1 NA NA TGTGCCAGCAGTGAATCTGGGGTGAGCGACGAGCAGTACTTC CASSESGVSDEQYF
TRBJ1-2 TRBV7-3 NA many TGTGCCAGCAGCATAGCGGGGGAATATGGCTACACCTTC CASSIAGEYGYTF
TRBJ2-7 TRBV10-3 TRBD2 once TGTGCCATCAGTGAGGTCGGGCGCGGGACTAGCGGGAGTTTTGTATCCTACGAGCAGTACTTC CAISEVGRGTSGSFVSYEQYF
TRBJ2-7 TRBV3-1 NA few TGTGCCAGCGGGATACAGGGTATCTACGAGCAGTACTTC CASGIQGIYEQYF
TRBJ1-1 TRBV5-1 NA few TGCGCCAGCAGTTACGGGACGGCGAACACTGAAGCTTTCTTT CASSYGTANTEAFF
TRBJ1-2 TRBV7-9 NA many TGTGCCAGCAGTACTAAGGGGTATGGCTACACCTTC CASSTKGYGYTF
TRBJ2-5 TRBV12-3/TRBV12-4 NA NA TGTGCCAGCAGTTACTCGATCGGACTACAAGAGACCCAGTACTTC CASSYSIGLQETQYF
TRBJ1-2 TRBV14 NA few TGTGCCAGCAGCCAAGATCGGGACTATGGCTACACCTTC CASSQDRDYGYTF
TRBJ2-3 TRBV25-1 NA NA TGTGCCAGCATGTCTACTACTAGCACAGATACGCAGTATTTT CASMSTTSTDTQYF
TRBJ2-3 TRBV19 TRBD1 NA TGTGCCAGCACGCAGGGGGCTAGCACAGATACGCAGTATTTT CASTQGASTDTQYF